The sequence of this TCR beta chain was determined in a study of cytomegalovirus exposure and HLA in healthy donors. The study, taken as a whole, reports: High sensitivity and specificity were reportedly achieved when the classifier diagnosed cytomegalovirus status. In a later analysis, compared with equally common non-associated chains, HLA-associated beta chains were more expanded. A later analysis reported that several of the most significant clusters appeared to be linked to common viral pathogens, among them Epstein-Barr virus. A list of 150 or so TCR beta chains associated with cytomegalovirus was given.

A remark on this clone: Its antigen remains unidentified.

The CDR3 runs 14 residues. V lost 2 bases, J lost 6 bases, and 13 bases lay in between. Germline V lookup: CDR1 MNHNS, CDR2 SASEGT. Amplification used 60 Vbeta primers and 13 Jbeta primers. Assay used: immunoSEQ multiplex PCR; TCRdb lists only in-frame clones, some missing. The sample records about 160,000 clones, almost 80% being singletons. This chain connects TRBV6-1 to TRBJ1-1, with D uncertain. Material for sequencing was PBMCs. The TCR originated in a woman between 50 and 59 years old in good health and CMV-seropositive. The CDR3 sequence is CASSEFGAGAEAFF. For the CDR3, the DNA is TGTGCCAGCAGTGAATTTGGCGCGGGAGCTGAAGCTTTCTTT.